Described below is a single T cell receptor beta chain sequence and its context. Regarding time point: baseline, week 1 (first vaccination visit). The sample's treatment: pre-vaccination baseline after standard-of-care therapy. Donors had new WHO grade 3 or 4 IDH1-mutant, ATRX-lost astrocytomas. The sample is drawn from a study of a mutant IDH1 vaccine in newly diagnosed glioma. Turning to the study itself: Mean patient age was around 40 years; approximately 62% were male and about 40% female. Beforehand, treatment had been radiotherapy, temozolomide, or both; the majority received both.

Here immunoSEQ multiplex PCR was the method, and the copy in TCRdb shows in-frame clones only, minus some. The sample records 15,000 or so clones, just under 97% being singletons. Germline V gene lookup returns CDR1 SGHKS and CDR2 YYEKEE (reference sequence). Trimming removed 2 bases at V and 6 bases at J, with 11 bases between. The CDR3 has 14 amino acids. The sequencing used peripheral blood mononuclear cells (PBMCs), collected from a glioma patient treated with radiotherapy, temozolomide or both. This sequence originates from a woman between 18 and 30 years old with glioma. Some clones in this sample may be carry-over from other donors' samples. The chain recombines TRBV5-5 with TRBJ2-2, with a weak D call TRBD1 (5 bases). This chain's CDR3 is CASSFPGQAGELFF. The CDR3 DNA sequence: TGTGCCAGCAGCTTTCCAGGGCAGGCCGGGGAGCTGTTTTTT.